The T cell receptor (beta chain) described here comes from a study of shared clonotypes between healthy human individuals. Sequencing was performed with immunoSEQ multiplex PCR; in TCRdb, only in-frame clones are kept and a portion is missing. Counted here are about 1.9 million clones, 93% occurring once; the ten biggest clones make up more than 1.5%. The CDR3 has 15 amino acids. CDR1 and CDR2 from the germline V gene are MNHEY and SVGAGI. J gave up 5 bases and V 0 bases, and 5 bases lay outside the gene matches. CD45RO-negative cells were positively selected for CCR7, leaving out terminally differentiated effector memory CD45RA+ cells. Regarding the study as a whole: Generally, naive subsets came out with larger estimated richness than memory subsets.

As to this clone: Its antigen is currently unknown.

Specimen: naive CD8+ T cells from PBMCs. The receptor was isolated from a man between 18 and 35 years old in good health. Some clones in this sample may be carry-over from other donors' samples. This chain joins TRBV6-5 and TRBJ2-5; TRBD1 aligns across 8 bases. The CDR3: CASSYSDRGVETQYF. As DNA, the CDR3 is TGTGCCAGCAGTTACTCCGACAGGGGAGTGGAGACCCAGTACTTC.